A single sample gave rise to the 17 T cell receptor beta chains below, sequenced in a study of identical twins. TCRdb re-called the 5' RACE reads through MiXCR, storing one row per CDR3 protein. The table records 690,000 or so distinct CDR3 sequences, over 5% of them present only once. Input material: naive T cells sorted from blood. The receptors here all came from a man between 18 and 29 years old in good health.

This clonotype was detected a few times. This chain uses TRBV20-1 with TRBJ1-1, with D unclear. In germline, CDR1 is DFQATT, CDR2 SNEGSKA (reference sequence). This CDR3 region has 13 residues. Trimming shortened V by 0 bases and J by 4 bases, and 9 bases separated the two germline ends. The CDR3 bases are TGCAGTGCTAGAGATCCGGCGGTCACTGAAGCTTTCTTT. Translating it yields CSARDPAVTEAFF.

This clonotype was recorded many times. For the CDR3, the DNA is TGTGCCATCAGTGAAGGGGAAAAACTGTTTTTT. Translated, it gives CAISEGEKLFF. The chain has TRBV10-3 and TRBJ1-4; D is unclear. This CDR3 contains 11 residues. V dropped 3 bases and J dropped 8 bases, with 4 bases sitting between them. The germline V gene encodes CDR1 ENHRY and CDR2 SYGVKD.

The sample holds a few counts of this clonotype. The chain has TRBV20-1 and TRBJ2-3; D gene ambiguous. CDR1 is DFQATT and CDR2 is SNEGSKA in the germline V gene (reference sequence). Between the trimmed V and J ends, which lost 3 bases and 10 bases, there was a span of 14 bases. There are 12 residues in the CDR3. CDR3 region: CSARITVLAQYF. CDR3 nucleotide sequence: TGCAGTGCTAGGATAACCGTATTAGCGCAGTATTTT.

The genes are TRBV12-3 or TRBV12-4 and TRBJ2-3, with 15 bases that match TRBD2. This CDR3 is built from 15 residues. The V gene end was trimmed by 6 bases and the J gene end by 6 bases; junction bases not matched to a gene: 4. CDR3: CASRRTSGRADTQYF. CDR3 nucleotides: TGTGCCAGCAGACGGACTAGCGGGAGGGCCGATACGCAGTATTTT.

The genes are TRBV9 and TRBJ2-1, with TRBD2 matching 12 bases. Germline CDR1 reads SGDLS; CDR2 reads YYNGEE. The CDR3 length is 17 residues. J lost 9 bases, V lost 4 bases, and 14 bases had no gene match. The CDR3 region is CASSQRLWGLAGSEQFF. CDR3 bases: TGTGCCAGCAGCCAAAGACTTTGGGGACTAGCGGGCAGTGAGCAGTTCTTC.

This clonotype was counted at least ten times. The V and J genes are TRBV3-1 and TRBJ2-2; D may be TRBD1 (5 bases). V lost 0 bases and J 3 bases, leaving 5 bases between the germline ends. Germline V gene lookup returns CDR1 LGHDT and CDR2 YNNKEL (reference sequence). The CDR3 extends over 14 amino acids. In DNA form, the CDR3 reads TGTGCCAGCAGCCAAGACAGGGACACCGGGGAGCTGTTTTTT. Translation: CASSQDRDTGELFF.

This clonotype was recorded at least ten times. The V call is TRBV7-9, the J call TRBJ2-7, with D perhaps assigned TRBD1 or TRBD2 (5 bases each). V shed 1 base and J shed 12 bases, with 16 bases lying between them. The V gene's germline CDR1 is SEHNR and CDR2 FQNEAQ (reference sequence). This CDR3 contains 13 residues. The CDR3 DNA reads TGTGCCAGCAGCTTAGAGGGATTAGGGGACGCGTACTTC. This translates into CASSLEGLGDAYF.

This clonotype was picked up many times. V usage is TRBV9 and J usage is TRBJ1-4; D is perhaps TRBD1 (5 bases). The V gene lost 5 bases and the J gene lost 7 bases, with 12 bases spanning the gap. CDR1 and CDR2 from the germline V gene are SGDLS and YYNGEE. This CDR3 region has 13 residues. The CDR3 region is CASRGPGIEKLFF. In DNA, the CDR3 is TGTGCCAGCAGGGGGCCCGGGATTGAAAAACTGTTTTTT.

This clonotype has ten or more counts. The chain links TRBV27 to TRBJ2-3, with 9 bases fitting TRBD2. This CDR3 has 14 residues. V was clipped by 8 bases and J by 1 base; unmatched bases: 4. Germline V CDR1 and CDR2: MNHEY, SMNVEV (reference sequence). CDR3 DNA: TGTGCCAGCGAAGCGGGAGGCCGCACAGATACGCAGTATTTT. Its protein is CASEAGGRTDTQYF.

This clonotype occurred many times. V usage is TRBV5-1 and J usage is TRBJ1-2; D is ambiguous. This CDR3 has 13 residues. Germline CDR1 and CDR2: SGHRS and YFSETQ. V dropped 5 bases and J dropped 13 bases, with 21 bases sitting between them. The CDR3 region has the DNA TGCGCCAGCAGATTTTCAGGAATCGGTGCGCCCACCTTC. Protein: CASRFSGIGAPTF.

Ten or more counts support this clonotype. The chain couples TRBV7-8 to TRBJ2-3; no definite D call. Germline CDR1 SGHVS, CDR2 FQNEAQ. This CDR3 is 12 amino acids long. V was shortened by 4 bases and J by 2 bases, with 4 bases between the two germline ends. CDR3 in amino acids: CASSSYTDTQYF. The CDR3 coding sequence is TGTGCCAGCAGCTCCTACACAGATACGCAGTATTTT.

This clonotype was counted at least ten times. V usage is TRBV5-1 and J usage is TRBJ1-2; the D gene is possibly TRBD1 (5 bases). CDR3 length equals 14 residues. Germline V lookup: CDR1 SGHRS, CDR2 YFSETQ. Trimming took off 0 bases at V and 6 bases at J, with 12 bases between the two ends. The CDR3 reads CASSLAKGVNGYTF. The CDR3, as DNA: TGCGCCAGCAGCTTGGCCAAAGGGGTGAATGGCTACACCTTC. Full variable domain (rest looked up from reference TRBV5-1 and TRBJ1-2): KAGVTQTPRYLIKTRGQQVTLSCSPISGHRSVSWYQQTPGQGLQFLFEYFSETQRNKGNFPGRFSGRQFSNSRSEMNVSTLELGDSALYLCASSLAKGVNGYTFGSGTRLTVV.

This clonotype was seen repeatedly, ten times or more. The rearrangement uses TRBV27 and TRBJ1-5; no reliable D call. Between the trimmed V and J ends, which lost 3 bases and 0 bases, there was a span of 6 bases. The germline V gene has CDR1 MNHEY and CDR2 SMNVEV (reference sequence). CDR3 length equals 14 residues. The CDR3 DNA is TGTGCCAGCAGTTTTGGGGTTAGCAATCAGCCCCAGCATTTT. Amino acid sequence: CASSFGVSNQPQHF.

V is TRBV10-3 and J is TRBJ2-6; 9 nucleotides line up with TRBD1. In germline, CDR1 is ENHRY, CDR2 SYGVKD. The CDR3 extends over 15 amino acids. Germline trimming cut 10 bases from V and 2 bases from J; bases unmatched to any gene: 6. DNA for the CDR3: TGTGCCACCACGGGACAGGGCCCTGGGGCCAACGTCCTGACTTTC. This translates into CATTGQGPGANVLTF.

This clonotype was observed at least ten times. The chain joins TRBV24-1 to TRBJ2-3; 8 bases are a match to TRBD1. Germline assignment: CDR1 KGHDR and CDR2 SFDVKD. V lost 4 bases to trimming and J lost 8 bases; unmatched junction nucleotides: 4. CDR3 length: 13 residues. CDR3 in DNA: TGTGCCACCAGTGAGGCAGGGGGCAGTACGCAGTATTTT. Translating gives CATSEAGGSTQYF.

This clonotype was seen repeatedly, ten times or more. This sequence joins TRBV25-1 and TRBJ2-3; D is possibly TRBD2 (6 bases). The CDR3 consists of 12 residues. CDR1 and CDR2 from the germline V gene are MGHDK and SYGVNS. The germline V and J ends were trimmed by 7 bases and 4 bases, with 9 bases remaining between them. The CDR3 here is CASTREPDTQYF. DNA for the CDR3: TGTGCCAGCACCCGGGAGCCAGATACGCAGTATTTT.

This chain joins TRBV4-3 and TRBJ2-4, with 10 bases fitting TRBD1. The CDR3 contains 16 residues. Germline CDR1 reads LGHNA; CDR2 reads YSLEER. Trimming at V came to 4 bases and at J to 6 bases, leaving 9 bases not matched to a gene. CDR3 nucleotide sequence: TGCGCCAGCAGCCCAAACCCCGGGACAGGGGCAAACATTCAGTACTTC. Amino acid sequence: CASSPNPGTGANIQYF.